Here is one T cell receptor (beta chain) with its context. This specimen comes from a study of T-cell memory formation after mild COVID-19. Overall study: The study found TCR clusters largely donor specific.

TCRdb redid the calling of the 5' RACE reads with MiXCR, one entry per CDR3 protein. The sample consists of approximately 340,000 distinct CDR3 sequences, roughly 13% of them appearing once. This clonotype was obtained from a man younger than 30 who had mild COVID-19 (a few samples of this study predate the infection). Cell type and time point are not known. The sequenced sample consisted of PBMCs or a T cell subset sorted from them (not recorded which).

This CDR3 is CASSQGSKGTANTGELFF. The DNA of the CDR3 is TGCGCCAGCAGCCAAGGGAGCAAAGGGACAGCGAACACCGGGGAGCTGTTTTTT. J is TRBJ2-2 and V is TRBV4-3, with 7 bases that match TRBD1. CDR3 length equals 18 residues. Germline CDR1 is LGHNA and CDR2 is YSLEER. With V trimmed by 1 base and J by 0 bases, 8 bases remained unmatched.